This T cell receptor beta chain was sequenced during a study of blood T cell repertoires in COVID-19. As for the study in general: From the United States, Italy and Spain came samples of acute and convalescent COVID-19.

This CDR3 has 12 amino acids. Germline V lookup: CDR1 GTSNPN, CDR2 SVGIG (reference sequence). Trimming stripped 7 bases from V and 2 bases from J, with 12 bases between. How the authors handled the data: The assay estimated nucleated cells by amplifying reference gene primers. Libraries were prepared by immunoSEQ multiplex PCR; TCRdb keeps only in-frame clonotypes and omits some of them. The V and J calls and the clone size are those of that table, but D and trimming were determined from the DNA. The sample gives about 110,000 clones, less than 85% of which show up once; 15% to 20% is in the top ten.

This receptor was obtained from an older woman with acute or convalescent COVID-19. The V call is TRBV30, the J call TRBJ2-7, with a tentative D call TRBD1 (5 bases). Material for sequencing was peripheral blood. As DNA, the CDR3 is TGTGCCTTAAGGGCCAGGGCCTACGAGCAGTACTTC. It encodes CALRARAYEQYF.